This TCR beta chain was found in a study of Ad26.COV2.S vaccination and SARS-CoV-2 variants. Study as a whole: Donor was assigned to the Ad26.COV2.S arm of trial COV1001. Intramuscularly, Ad26.COV2.S was given either once or twice, 56 days apart. Study conclusions and caveats: It is possible that the TCR breadth and depth analyses underestimated the total T cell responses.

Details on this clone: Its antigen is currently unknown.

Treatment denoted: roughly 20 received Ad26.COV2.S at low or high dose, single or two shots; 5 received placebo; per-sample allocation not given. Sampling occurred on day 63 after the first vaccine or placebo injection. The germline V gene has CDR1 MNHNY and CDR2 SVGAGI (reference sequence). V was clipped by 2 bases and J by 2 bases; unmatched bases: 3. The CDR3 has 16 residues. Sequencing used immunoSEQ multiplex PCR; TCRdb keeps in-frame clones, though not all of them. Among about 680,000 clones listed, 89% were seen once. The sample here was peripheral blood, taken in a trial of Ad26.COV2.S vaccine versus placebo. The chain employs TRBV6-6 and TRBJ2-2, with TRBD2 matching over 9 bases. The sequence was obtained from a person aged 18-60 years who received the Ad26.COV2.S COVID-19 vaccine or a placebo. Written as DNA, the CDR3 is TGTGCCAGCAGTTACCGGCGGGGGGGCAACACCGGGGAGCTGTTTTTT. This encodes CASSYRRGGNTGELFF.